The 10 T cell receptor beta chains reported below all come from one sample, sequenced in a study of shared clonotypes between healthy human individuals. Clones were sequenced by immunoSEQ multiplex PCR, and TCRdb holds only the in-frame ones, with some missing. In the table there are roughly 2,500,000 clones, approximately 93% of which are singletons. The sequenced material came from naive CD4+ T cells from PBMCs. Sample subset: CD45RA+ positively selected. Source of these receptors: a young man in good health. Some clones in this sample may be carry-over from other donors' samples.

V and J are TRBV27 and TRBJ1-2; a possible D gene is TRBD1 (5 bases). Deletions cut 6 bases from V and 2 bases from J, with 16 bases between. This CDR3 has 15 residues. Per the germline V gene, CDR1 is MNHEY and CDR2 is SMNVEV (reference sequence). The chain's CDR3 is CASRGGTVANYGYTF. The CDR3 coding sequence is TGTGCCAGCAGGGGCGGGACGGTTGCGAACTATGGCTACACCTTC.

V and J are TRBV18 and TRBJ2-7; 10 bases map to TRBD2. The germline V gene has CDR1 KGHSH and CDR2 LQKENI. The CDR3 contains 15 residues. Germline trimming cut 3 bases from V and 6 bases from J; bases unmatched to any gene: 8. The CDR3 region has the DNA TGTGCCAGCTCACCCCGGGATAGCGGGGGGTCCGAGCAGTACTTC. Amino acids: CASSPRDSGGSEQYF.

The chain links TRBV7-9 to TRBJ2-7; 7 nucleotides line up with TRBD2. This CDR3 region has 14 residues. V was clipped by 5 bases and J by 5 bases; unmatched bases: 9. CDR1 SEHNR and CDR2 FQNEAQ come from the germline V gene (reference sequence). CDR3 loop: CASSPRGGGNEQYF. For the CDR3, the DNA is TGTGCCAGCAGCCCCCGTGGCGGGGGAAACGAGCAGTACTTC.

This chain connects TRBV7-3 to TRBJ2-1; TRBD2 agrees at 8 bases. V lost 0 bases, J lost 2 bases, and 0 bases stayed unmatched. Germline V gene sequence: CDR1 SGHTA, CDR2 FQGTGA. The CDR3 has 15 amino acids. CDR3 protein: CASSLTLAAYNEQFF. CDR3 sequence (DNA): TGTGCCAGCAGCTTAACACTAGCGGCCTACAATGAGCAGTTCTTC.

V gene TRBV29-1 combines with J gene TRBJ2-1, with 7 positions matching TRBD2. The CDR3 consists of 14 residues. In germline, CDR1 is SQVTM, CDR2 ANQGSEA. J was trimmed by 1 base and V by 6 bases; bases with no gene match: 6. DNA for the CDR3: TGCAGCGTCGCAACTAGCGATTCCTACAATGAGCAGTTCTTC. Translating it yields CSVATSDSYNEQFF.

V usage is TRBV9 and J usage is TRBJ2-2, with D possibly TRBD2 on 6 matching bases. The germline V and J ends were trimmed by 1 base and 0 bases, with 7 bases remaining between them. Germline V gene data show CDR1 as SGDLS and CDR2 as YYNGEE. The CDR3 has 15 residues. CDR3 nucleotides: TGTGCCAGCAGCGTATGGGGGGCGAACACCGGGGAGCTGTTTTTT. Encoded protein: CASSVWGANTGELFF. The variable domain in full, completed from reference TRBV9 and TRBJ2-2, reads DSGVTQTPKHLITATGQRVTLRCSPRSGDLSVYWYQQSLDQGLQFLIQYYNGEERAKGNILERFSAQQFPDLHSELNLSSLELGDSALYFCASSVWGANTGELFFGEGSRLTVL.

About this clone: At the DNA level, this CDR3 is encoded by other sequences in the same sample as well. V gene TRBV28 combines with J gene TRBJ2-7; 11 bases agree with TRBD2. V was clipped by 4 bases and J by 1 base; unmatched bases: 3. Germline V CDR1 and CDR2: MDHEN, SYDVKM. The CDR3 is 15 amino acids. CDR3 sequence reads: CASSSGTSGSYEQYF. CDR3 in DNA: TGTGCCAGCAGTTCGGGGACTAGCGGATCCTACGAGCAGTACTTC.

The chain joins TRBV5-1 to TRBJ2-5, with no clear D. Germline V gene lookup returns CDR1 SGHRS and CDR2 YFSETQ. The germline V and J ends were trimmed by 0 bases and 8 bases, with 11 bases remaining between them. The CDR3 sequence is 13 residues long. CDR3 loop: CASSLGTFGTQYF. DNA for the CDR3: TGCGCCAGCAGCTTGGGCACGTTCGGTACCCAGTACTTC.

The chain joins TRBV29-1 to TRBJ2-1; 7 bases are shared with TRBD1. The J segment lost 9 bases and the V segment lost 4 bases, leaving 9 bases of the junction unmatched. CDR3 size: 13 residues. Germline loops: CDR1 SQVTM, CDR2 ANQGSEA. CDR3 DNA: TGCAGCGTTGGACAGGGTCGGTCCGGTGAGCAGTTCTTC. Translating gives CSVGQGRSGEQFF.

The genes are TRBV5-6 and TRBJ2-3, with D possibly TRBD1 on 5 matching bases. V lost 3 bases, J lost 3 bases, and 14 bases lay in between. Per the germline V gene, CDR1 is SGHDT and CDR2 is YYEEEE. The CDR3 contains 15 residues. The CDR3 sequence is CASSSPGLGTDTQYF. As DNA, the CDR3 is TGTGCCAGCAGCTCCCCAGGGTTAGGGACAGATACGCAGTATTTT.